This T cell receptor (beta chain) was found in a study of chemoradiotherapy in HPV16-positive cancers. V dropped 5 bases and J dropped 9; count of bases not matched to a gene: 11. The germline CDR1 and CDR2 sequences are SEHNR and FQNEAQ (reference sequence). The CDR3 has 16 residues. Notes on this clone: Its antigen is currently unknown.

Profiled with immunoSEQ multiplex PCR; TCRdb holds only in-frame clones, not every one. The sample lists some 30,000 clones, about 85% seen once, with around 2.3% in the top ten. Study-level results: HPV-responsive T-cell expansion during chemoradiotherapy was linked to improved recurrence-free survival in HPV16-positive patients. Non-HPV-specific T cells did not expand in tumors during treatment, whereas candidate HPV-specific clones and E7-related motifs did.

The TCR originated in a human donor with HPV-associated anogenital cancer. The chain links TRBV7-9 to TRBJ2-1; TRBD2 agrees at 12 bases. This sample comprised blood, obtained from a patient who underwent chemoradiotherapy. CDR3 sequence reads: CASSEGLAGGLSEQFF. For the CDR3, the DNA is TGTGCCAGCAGCGAGGGGCTAGCGGGGGGGCTAAGTGAGCAGTTCTTC. Supplemented by reference TRBV7-9 and TRBJ2-1, the full variable domain reads DTGVSQNPRHKITKRGQNVTFRCDPISEHNRLYWYRQTLGQGPEFLTYFQNEAQLEKSRLLSDRFSAERPKGSFSTLEIQRTEQGDSAMYLCASSEGLAGGLSEQFFGPGTRLTVL.